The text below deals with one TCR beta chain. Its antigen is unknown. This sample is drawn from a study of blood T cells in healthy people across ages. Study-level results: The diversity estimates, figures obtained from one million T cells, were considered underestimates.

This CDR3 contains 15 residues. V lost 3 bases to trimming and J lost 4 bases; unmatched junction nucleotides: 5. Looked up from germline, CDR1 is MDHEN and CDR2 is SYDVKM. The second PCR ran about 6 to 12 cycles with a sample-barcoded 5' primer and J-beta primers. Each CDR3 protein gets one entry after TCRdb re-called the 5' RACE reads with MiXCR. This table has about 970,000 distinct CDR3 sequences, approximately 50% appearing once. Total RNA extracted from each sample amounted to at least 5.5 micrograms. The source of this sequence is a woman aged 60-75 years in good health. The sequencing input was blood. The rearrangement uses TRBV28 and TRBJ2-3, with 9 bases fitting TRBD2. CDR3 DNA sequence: TGTGCCAGCAGTTTTATAGCGGGAGCCCCAGATACGCAGTATTTT. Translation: CASSFIAGAPDTQYF.